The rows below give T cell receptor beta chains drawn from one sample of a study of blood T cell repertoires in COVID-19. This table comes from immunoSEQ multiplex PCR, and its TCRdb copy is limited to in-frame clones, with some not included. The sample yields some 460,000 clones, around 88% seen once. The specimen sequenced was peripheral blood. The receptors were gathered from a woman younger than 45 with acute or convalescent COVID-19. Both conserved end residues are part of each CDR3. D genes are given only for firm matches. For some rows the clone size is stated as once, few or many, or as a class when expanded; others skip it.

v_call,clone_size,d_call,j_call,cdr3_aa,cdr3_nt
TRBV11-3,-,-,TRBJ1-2,CASSLGSGTITF,TGTGCCAGCAGCTTAGGGTCAGGCACGATCACCTTC
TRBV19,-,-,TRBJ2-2,CASSIPSVRATGELFF,TGTGCCAGTAGTATTCCATCGGTTCGTGCCACCGGGGAGCTGTTTTTT
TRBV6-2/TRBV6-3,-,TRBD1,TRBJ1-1,CASSYKGAGDTEAFF,TGTGCCAGCAGTTACAAGGGGGCTGGGGACACTGAAGCTTTCTTT
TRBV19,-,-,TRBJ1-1,CASSSHRVTEAFF,TGTGCCAGTAGTAGCCACAGGGTGACTGAAGCTTTCTTT
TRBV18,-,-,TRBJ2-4,CASSPGGGSSRNIQYF,TGTGCCAGCTCACCAGGGGGCGGTTCTTCCAGAAACATTCAGTACTTC
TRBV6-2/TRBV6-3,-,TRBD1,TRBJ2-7,CASSYMAGGFDEQYF,TGTGCCAGCAGTTACATGGCAGGGGGTTTCGACGAGCAGTACTTC
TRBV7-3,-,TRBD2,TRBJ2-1,CASSTTSSGVNNEQFF,TGTGCCAGCAGCACAACGTCTAGCGGGGTAAACAATGAGCAGTTCTTC
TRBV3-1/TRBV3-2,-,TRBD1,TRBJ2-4,CASSQAQGNIQYF,TGTGCCAGCAGCCAGGCACAGGGGAACATTCAGTACTTC
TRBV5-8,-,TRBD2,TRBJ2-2,CASSLAGTSAGELFF,TGTGCCAGCAGCCTAGCCGGGACTAGCGCCGGGGAGCTGTTTTTT
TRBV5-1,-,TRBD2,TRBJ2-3,CASSLQAGGPGDTQYF,TGCGCCAGCAGCTTGCAAGCGGGGGGGCCGGGAGATACGCAGTATTTT
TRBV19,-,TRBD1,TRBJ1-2,CASSYRGLEGYTF,TGTGCCAGTAGTTACAGGGGCTTAGAGGGCTACACCTTC
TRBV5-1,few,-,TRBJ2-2,CASSTRQGGTGELFF,TGCGCCAGCAGCACCAGACAGGGAGGCACCGGGGAGCTGTTTTTT
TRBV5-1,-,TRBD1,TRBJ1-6,CASSPGTGNSPLHF,TGCGCCAGCAGCCCGGGGACAGGGAATTCACCCCTCCACTTT
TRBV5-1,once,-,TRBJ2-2,CASSWGSGIGELFF,TGCGCCAGCAGCTGGGGTTCGGGGATCGGGGAGCTGTTTTTT
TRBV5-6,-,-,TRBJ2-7,CASSEGLYRHEQYF,TGTGCCAGCAGCGAAGGACTATACCGCCACGAGCAGTACTTC
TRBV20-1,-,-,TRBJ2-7,CSASYRVYEQYF,TGCAGTGCTAGTTACAGGGTCTACGAGCAGTACTTC
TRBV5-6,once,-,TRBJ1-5,CASSQGSNQPQHF,TGTGCCAGCAGTCAGGGTAGCAATCAGCCCCAGCATTTT
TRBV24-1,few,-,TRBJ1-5,CAAGRGNQPQHF,TGTGCCGCGGGAAGGGGCAATCAGCCCCAGCATTTT
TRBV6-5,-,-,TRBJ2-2,CASSPQASTGELFF,TGTGCCAGCTCCCCCCAAGCTAGCACCGGGGAGCTGTTTTTT
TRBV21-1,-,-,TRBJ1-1,CASSKVPGGNYEAFF,TGTGCCAGCAGCAAAGTGCCCGGGGGGAACTATGAAGCTTTCTTT
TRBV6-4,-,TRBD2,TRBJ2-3,CASSREEFTDTQYF,TGTGCCAGCAGTCGGGAGGAGTTCACAGATACGCAGTATTTT
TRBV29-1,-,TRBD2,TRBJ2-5,CSVEPGLAGVETQYF,TGCAGCGTGGAACCGGGACTAGCGGGGGTAGAGACCCAGTACTTC
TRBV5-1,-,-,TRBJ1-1,CASSSIRLSDTEAFF,TGCGCCAGCAGCTCTATAAGACTTTCGGACACTGAAGCTTTCTTT
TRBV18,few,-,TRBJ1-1,CASSPARVLDEGPHTEAFF,TGTGCCAGCTCACCAGCGCGAGTGTTGGACGAGGGCCCTCACACTGAAGCTTTCTTT
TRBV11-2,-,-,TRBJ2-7,CASSSYRNTYEQYF,TGTGCCAGCAGCTCATACAGGAATACCTACGAGCAGTACTTC
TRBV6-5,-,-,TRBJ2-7,CASSYRGYEQYF,TGTGCCAGCAGTTACAGGGGCTACGAGCAGTACTTC
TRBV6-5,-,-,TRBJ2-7,CASSHRASANEQYF,TGTGCCAGCAGTCACAGGGCAAGCGCTAACGAGCAGTACTTC
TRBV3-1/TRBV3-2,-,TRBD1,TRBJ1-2,CASSQDSGGRGYTF,TGTGCCAGCAGCCAAGATTCAGGGGGCAGGGGCTACACCTTC
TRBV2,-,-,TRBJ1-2,CATLRSGYTF,TGTGCCACCCTACGGAGTGGCTACACCTTC
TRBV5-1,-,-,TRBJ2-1,CASSFTGVFLEQFF,TGCGCCAGCAGCTTCACGGGGGTATTTCTTGAGCAGTTCTTC
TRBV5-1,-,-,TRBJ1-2,CASSPHPSEDYGYTF,TGCGCCAGCAGCCCCCACCCGAGTGAGGACTATGGCTACACCTTC
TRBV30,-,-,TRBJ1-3,CAWSVRRGGNTIYF,TGTGCCTGGAGTGTACGGAGAGGGGGAAACACCATATATTTT
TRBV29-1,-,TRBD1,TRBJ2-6,CSVAGTASGANVLTF,TGCAGCGTCGCCGGGACAGCCTCTGGGGCCAACGTCCTGACTTTC
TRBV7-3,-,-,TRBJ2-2,CASTPKLNTGELFF,TGTGCCAGCACCCCTAAGCTTAACACCGGGGAGCTGTTTTTT
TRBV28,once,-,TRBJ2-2,CASSLVEGGELFF,TGTGCCAGCAGTTTAGTTGAGGGAGGGGAGCTGTTTTTT